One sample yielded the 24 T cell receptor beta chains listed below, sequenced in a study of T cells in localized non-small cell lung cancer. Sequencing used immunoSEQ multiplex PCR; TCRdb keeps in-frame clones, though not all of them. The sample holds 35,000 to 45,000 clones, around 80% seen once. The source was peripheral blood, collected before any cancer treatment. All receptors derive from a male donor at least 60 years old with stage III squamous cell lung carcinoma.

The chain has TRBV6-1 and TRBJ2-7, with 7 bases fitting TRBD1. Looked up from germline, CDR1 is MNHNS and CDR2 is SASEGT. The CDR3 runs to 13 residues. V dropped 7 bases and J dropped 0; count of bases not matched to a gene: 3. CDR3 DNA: TGTGCCAGCATCCGGGACAGCTCCTACGAGCAGTACTTC. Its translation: CASIRDSSYEQYF.

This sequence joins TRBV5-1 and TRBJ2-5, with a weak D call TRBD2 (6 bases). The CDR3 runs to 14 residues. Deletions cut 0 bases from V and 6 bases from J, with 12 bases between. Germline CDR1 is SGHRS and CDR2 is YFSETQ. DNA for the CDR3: TGCGCCAGCAGCTTGGGGGTTAGCGGAAAGACCCAGTACTTC. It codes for CASSLGVSGKTQYF.

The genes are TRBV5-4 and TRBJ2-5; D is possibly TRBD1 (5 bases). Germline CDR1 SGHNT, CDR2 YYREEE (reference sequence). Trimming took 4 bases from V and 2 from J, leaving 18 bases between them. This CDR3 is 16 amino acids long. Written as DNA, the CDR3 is TGTGCCAGCAGCACCGACAGAAGCCCTTCTCAAGAGACCCAGTACTTC. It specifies CASSTDRSPSQETQYF.

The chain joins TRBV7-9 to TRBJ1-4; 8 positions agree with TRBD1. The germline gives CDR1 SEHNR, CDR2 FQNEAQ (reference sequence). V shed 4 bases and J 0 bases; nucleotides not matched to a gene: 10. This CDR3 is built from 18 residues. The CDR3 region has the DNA TGTGCCAGCAGCTCAGACAGGGGCGGGAGAGCAACTAATGAAAAACTGTTTTTT. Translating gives CASSSDRGGRATNEKLFF.

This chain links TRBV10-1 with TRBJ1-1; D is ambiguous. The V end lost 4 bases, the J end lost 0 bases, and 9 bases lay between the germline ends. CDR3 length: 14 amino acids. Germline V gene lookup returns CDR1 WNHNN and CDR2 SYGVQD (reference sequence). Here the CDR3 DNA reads TGCGCCAGCAGTGCAAGTACACTGAACACTGAAGCTTTCTTT. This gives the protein CASSASTLNTEAFF.

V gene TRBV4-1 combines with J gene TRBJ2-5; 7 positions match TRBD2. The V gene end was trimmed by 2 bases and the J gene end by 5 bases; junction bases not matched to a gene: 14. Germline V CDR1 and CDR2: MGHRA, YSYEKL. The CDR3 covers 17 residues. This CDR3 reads CASSQSLGGGRYETQYF. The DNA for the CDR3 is TGCGCCAGCAGCCAAAGTTTGGGAGGCGGGAGATATGAGACCCAGTACTTC.

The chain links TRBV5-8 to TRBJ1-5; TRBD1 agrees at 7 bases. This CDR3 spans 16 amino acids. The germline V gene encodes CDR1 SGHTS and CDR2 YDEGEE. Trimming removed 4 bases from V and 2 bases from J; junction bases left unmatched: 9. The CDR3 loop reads CASSPGQVFGNQPQHF. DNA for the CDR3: TGTGCCAGCAGCCCCGGACAGGTTTTTGGCAATCAGCCCCAGCATTTT.

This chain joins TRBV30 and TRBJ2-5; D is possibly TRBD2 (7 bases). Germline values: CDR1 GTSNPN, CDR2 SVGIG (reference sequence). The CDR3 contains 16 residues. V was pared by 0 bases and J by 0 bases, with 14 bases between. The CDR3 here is CAWSVGGGVHQETQYF. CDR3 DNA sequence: TGTGCCTGGAGTGTAGGAGGGGGGGTGCACCAAGAGACCCAGTACTTC.

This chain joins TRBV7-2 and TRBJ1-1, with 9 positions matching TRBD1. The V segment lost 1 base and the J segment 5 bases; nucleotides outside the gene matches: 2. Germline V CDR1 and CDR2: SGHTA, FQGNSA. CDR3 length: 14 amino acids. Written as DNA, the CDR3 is TGTGCCAGCAGCTTAGGGGACAGGGCAACTGAAGCTTTCTTT. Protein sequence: CASSLGDRATEAFF.

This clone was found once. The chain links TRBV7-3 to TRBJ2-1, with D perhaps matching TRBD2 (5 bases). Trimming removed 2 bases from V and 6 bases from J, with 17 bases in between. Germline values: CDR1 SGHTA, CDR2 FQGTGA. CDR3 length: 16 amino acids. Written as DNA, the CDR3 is TGTGCCAGCAGCTTAGGGAGTTTGGGTAGGCGCAATGAGCAGTTCTTC. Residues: CASSLGSLGRRNEQFF. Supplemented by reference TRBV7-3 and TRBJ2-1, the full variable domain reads GAGVSQTPSNKVTEKGKYVELRCDPISGHTALYWYRQSLGQGPEFLIYFQGTGAADDSGLPNDRFFAVRPEGSVSTLKIQRTERGDSAVYLCASSLGSLGRRNEQFFGPGTRLTVL.

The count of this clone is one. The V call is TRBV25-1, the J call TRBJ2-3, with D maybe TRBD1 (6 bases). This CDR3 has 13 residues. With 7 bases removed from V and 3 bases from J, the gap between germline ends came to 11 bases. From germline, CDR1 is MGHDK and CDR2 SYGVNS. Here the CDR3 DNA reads TGTGCCAGCAACGGACAGCTAACAGATACGCAGTATTTT. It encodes CASNGQLTDTQYF.

This chain's CDR3 is CASSVTGATGELFF. The CDR3 nucleotides are TGTGCCAGCAGCGTAACAGGGGCGACCGGGGAGCTGTTTTTT. V usage is TRBV9 and J usage is TRBJ2-2; TRBD1 matches at 7 bases. Germline V CDR1 and CDR2: SGDLS, YYNGEE. The CDR3 covers 14 residues. J gave up 5 bases and V 1 base, and 2 bases lay outside the gene matches.

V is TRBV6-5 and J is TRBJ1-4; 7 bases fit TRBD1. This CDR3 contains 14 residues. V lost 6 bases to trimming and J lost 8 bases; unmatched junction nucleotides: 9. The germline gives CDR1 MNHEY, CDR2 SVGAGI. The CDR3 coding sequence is TGTGCCAGCAGACGAGGGGGCAGCGGCGAAAAACTGTTTTTT. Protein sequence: CASRRGGSGEKLFF.

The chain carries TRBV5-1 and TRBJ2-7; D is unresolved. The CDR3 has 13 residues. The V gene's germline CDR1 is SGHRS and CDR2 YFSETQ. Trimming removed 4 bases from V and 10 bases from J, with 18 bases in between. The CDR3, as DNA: TGCGCCAGCAGCAGTCAAGTAGAAGGAAGACAGTACTTC. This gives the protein CASSSQVEGRQYF.

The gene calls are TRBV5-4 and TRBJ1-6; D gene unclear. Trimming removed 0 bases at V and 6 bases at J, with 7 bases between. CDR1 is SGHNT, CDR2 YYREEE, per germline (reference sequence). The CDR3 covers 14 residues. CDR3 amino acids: CASSLEPINSPLHF. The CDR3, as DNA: TGTGCCAGCAGCTTGGAACCGATTAATTCACCCCTCCACTTT.

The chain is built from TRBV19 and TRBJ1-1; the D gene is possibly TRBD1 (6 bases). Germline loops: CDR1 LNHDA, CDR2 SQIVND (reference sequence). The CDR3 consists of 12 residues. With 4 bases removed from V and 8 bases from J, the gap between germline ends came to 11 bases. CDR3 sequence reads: CASSRDISEAFF. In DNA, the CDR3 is TGTGCCAGTAGTAGGGACATATCCGAAGCTTTCTTT.

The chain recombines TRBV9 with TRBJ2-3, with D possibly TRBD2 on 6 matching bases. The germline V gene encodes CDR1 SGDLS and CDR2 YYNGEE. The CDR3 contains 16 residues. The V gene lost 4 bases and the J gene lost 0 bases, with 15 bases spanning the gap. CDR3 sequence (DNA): TGTGCCAGCAGCATCTTTAGCGGAACCAGCACAGATACGCAGTATTTT. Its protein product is CASSIFSGTSTDTQYF.

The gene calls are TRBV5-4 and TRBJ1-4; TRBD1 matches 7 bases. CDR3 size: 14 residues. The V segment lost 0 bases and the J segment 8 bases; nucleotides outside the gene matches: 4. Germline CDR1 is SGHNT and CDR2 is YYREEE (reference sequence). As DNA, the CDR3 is TGTGCCAGCAGCTTGGACAGGGGAAGCGAAAAACTGTTTTTT. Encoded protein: CASSLDRGSEKLFF.

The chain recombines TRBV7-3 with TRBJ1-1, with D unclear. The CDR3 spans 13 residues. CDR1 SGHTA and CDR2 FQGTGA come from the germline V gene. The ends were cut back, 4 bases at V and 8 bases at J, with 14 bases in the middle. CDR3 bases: TGTGCCAGCAGCTCCTCCGTTTATAAAGAAGCTTTCTTT. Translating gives CASSSSVYKEAFF.

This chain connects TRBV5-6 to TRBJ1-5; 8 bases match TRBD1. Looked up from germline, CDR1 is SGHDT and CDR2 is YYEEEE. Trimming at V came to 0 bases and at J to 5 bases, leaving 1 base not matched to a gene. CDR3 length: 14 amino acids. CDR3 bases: TGTGCCAGCAGCTTGGCAGGGGGCGATCAGCCCCAGCATTTT. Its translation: CASSLAGGDQPQHF.

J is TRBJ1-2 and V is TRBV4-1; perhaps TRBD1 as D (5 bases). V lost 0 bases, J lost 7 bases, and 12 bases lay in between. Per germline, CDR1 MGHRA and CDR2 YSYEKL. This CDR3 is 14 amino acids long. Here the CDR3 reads CASSQEGRARGYTF. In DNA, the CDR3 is TGCGCCAGCAGCCAAGAGGGCAGGGCTCGTGGCTACACCTTC.

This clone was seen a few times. CDR3 loop: CASSLELGTVHGYTF. Here the CDR3 DNA reads TGCGCCAGCAGCTTGGAACTTGGGACAGTACATGGCTACACCTTC. The rearrangement links TRBV5-1 to TRBJ1-2, with 7 bases lining up with TRBD1. Germline lookup yields CDR1 SGHRS and CDR2 YFSETQ. The CDR3 length is 15 residues. Trimming cost V 0 bases and J 6 bases; bases outside gene matches: 8.

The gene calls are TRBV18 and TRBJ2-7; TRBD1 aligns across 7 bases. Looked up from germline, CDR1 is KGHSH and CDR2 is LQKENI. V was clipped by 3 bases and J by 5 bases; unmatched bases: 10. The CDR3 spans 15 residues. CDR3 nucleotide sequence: TGTGCCAGCTCACCTAGCCGACAGGGTTACGACGAGCAGTACTTC. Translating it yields CASSPSRQGYDEQYF. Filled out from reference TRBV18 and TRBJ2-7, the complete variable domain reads NAGVMQNPRHLVRRRGQEARLRCSPMKGHSHVYWYRQLPEEGLKFMVYLQKENIIDESGMPKERFSAEFPKEGPSILRIQQVVRGDSAAYFCASSPSRQGYDEQYFGPGTRLTVT.

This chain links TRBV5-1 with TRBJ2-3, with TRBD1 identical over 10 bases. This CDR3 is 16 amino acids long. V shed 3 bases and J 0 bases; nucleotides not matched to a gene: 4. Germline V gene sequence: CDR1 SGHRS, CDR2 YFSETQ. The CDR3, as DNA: TGCGCCAGCAGCTCAGGACAGGGGGTTAGCACAGATACGCAGTATTTT. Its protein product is CASSSGQGVSTDTQYF.